One sample yielded the 5 T cell receptor beta chains listed below, sequenced in a study of control samples from healthy donors and cancer patients. Libraries were prepared by immunoSEQ multiplex PCR; TCRdb keeps only in-frame clonotypes and omits some of them. Across fewer than 200,000 clones, the top ten clones capture roughly 2% of the sample. Sequenced sample: blood. These receptors all come from a woman younger than 45 in good health.

This chain uses TRBV3-1 (or the pseudogene TRBV3-2) with TRBJ2-7; 11 bases align to TRBD2. In germline, CDR1 is LGHDT, CDR2 YNNKEL (reference sequence). The CDR3 runs to 15 residues. The J segment lost 1 base and the V segment lost 4 bases, leaving 3 bases of the junction unmatched. The CDR3 coding sequence is TGTGCCAGCAGCCCGACTAGCGGGGCTTCCTACGAGCAGTACTTC. Its translation: CASSPTSGASYEQYF.

The V call is TRBV9, the J call TRBJ2-5; TRBD1 is a possible D gene (6 bases). From germline, CDR1 is SGDLS and CDR2 YYNGEE. The length of the CDR3 is 13 residues. With 4 bases removed from V and 4 bases from J, the gap between germline ends came to 11 bases. The CDR3 spells CASSLGHLETQYF. CDR3 DNA: TGTGCCAGCAGCTTGGGACACCTAGAGACCCAGTACTTC.

The CDR3 region is CASTPGGYGYTF. The DNA of the CDR3 is TGTGCCAGCACTCCAGGGGGCTATGGCTACACCTTC. The genes are TRBV6-5 and TRBJ1-2; 7 bases are shared with TRBD1. The CDR3 has 12 residues. Germline V gene data show CDR1 as MNHEY and CDR2 as SVGAGI. V lost 7 bases to trimming and J lost 4 bases; unmatched junction nucleotides: 3.

This chain uses TRBV2 with TRBJ2-5; D tentatively fits TRBD1 or TRBD2 (6 bases each). Trimming took off 3 bases at V and 1 base at J, with 9 bases between the two ends. Per germline, CDR1 SNHLY and CDR2 FYNNEI. The CDR3 sequence is 14 residues long. The DNA for the CDR3 is TGTGCCAGCAGTGAGGGGGGCGGCCAAGAGACCCAGTACTTC. It yields the protein CASSEGGGQETQYF.

The chain links TRBV12-3 or TRBV12-4 to TRBJ1-1; TRBD1 is a possible D gene (5 bases). The length of the CDR3 is 13 residues. The germline V and J ends were trimmed by 2 bases and 3 bases, with 7 bases remaining between them. In nucleotides, the CDR3 is TGTGCCAGCAGTTTAAAGGGGTACACTGAAGCTTTCTTT. It is translated as CASSLKGYTEAFF.